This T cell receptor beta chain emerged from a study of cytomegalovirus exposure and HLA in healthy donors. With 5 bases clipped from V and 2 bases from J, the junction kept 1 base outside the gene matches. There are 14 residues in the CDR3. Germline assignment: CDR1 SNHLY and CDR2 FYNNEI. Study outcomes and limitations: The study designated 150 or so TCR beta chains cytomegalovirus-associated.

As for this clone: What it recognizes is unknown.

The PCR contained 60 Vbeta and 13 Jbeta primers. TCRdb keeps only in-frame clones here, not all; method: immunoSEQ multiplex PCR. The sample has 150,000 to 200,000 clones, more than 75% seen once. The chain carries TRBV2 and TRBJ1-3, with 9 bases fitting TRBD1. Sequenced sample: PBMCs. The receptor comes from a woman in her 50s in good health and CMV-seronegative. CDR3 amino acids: CASSRQGAGNTIYF. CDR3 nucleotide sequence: TGTGCCAGCAGTCGACAGGGGGCTGGAAACACCATATATTTT. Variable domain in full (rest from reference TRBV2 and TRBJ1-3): EPEVTQTPSHQVTQMGQEVILRCVPISNHLYFYWYRQILGQKVEFLVSFYNNEISEKSEIFDDQFSVERPDGSNFTLKIRSTKLEDSAMYFCASSRQGAGNTIYFGEGSWLTVV.